Listed below are T cell receptor beta chains from one sample, sequenced in a study of PD-1 blockade in classical Hodgkin lymphoma. Sequenced by immunoSEQ multiplex PCR; TCRdb stores in-frame clones only, minus some. The sample shows about 100,000 clones, over 70% of them seen only once. The sequenced sample was peripheral blood mononuclear cells (PBMCs), obtained at baseline. The source is a human donor with classical Hodgkin lymphoma. The CDR3 runs from the conserved cysteine through the conserved F or W. A D gene is named only where the DNA matches it firmly. The size of a clone is reported for some rows only, either as once, few or many, or as a class for expanded clones.

v_call	j_call	clone_size	d_call	cdr3_aa	cdr3_nt
TRBV27	TRBJ1-1	NA	TRBD1	CASSPWTGGGGTEAFF	TGTGCCAGCAGTCCCTGGACAGGGGGCGGGGGCACTGAAGCTTTCTTT
TRBV11-1	TRBJ2-1	NA	TRBD2	CASSLVLRETEQFF	TGTGCCAGCAGCTTAGTCTTGCGGGAGACTGAGCAGTTCTTC
TRBV5-5	TRBJ2-3	NA	NA	CASSLDTDTQYF	TGTGCCAGCAGCTTGGACACAGATACGCAGTATTTT
TRBV5-1	TRBJ2-2	NA	NA	CASSLDPGMGTGELFF	TGCGCCAGCAGCTTGGACCCAGGGATGGGCACCGGGGAGCTGTTTTTT
TRBV19	TRBJ1-2	few	TRBD1	CASTPGQINYGYTF	TGTGCCAGCACCCCGGGACAGATAAACTATGGCTACACCTTC
TRBV5-1	TRBJ2-4	NA	NA	CASSLDSLSYIQYF	TGCGCCAGCAGCTTGGACAGCTTATCTTACATTCAGTACTTC
TRBV7-2	TRBJ2-2	NA	NA	CASSLARAGAGTGELFF	TGTGCCAGCAGCTTAGCCCGGGCCGGAGCGGGTACCGGGGAGCTGTTTTTT
TRBV18	TRBJ1-1	few	NA	CASSPPRGHAFF	TGTGCCAGCTCACCACCGCGGGGTCACGCTTTCTTT
TRBV7-9	TRBJ2-1	few	TRBD2	CASSFARLAGGPTEQFF	TGTGCCAGCAGTTTTGCCCGGTTAGCGGGAGGGCCCACTGAGCAGTTCTTC
TRBV10-3	TRBJ2-7	NA	TRBD2	CAISALLAGALEQYF	TGTGCCATCAGTGCCCTACTAGCGGGAGCACTCGAGCAGTACTTC
TRBV5-1	TRBJ2-1	few	TRBD2	CASSSGLATGEQFF	TGCGCCAGCAGCTCCGGACTAGCGACGGGTGAGCAGTTCTTC
TRBV19	TRBJ2-2	NA	NA	CASSIADMGTGELFF	TGTGCCAGTAGTATAGCCGACATGGGCACCGGGGAGCTGTTTTTT
TRBV27	TRBJ1-5	NA	NA	CASSLTEYQPQHF	TGTGCCAGCAGTTTAACGGAATATCAGCCCCAGCATTTT
TRBV28	TRBJ1-2	NA	TRBD1	CASTQEDRVYYGYTF	TGTGCCAGCACCCAAGAGGACAGGGTCTACTATGGCTACACCTTC